A selection of T cell receptor beta chains follows, all from one sample in a study of blood T cell repertoires in COVID-19. Data came from immunoSEQ multiplex PCR; TCRdb stores just in-frame clones and leaves some out. The table lists about 75,000 clones, about 74% of them singletons. Sequencing input: peripheral blood. These receptors were collected from a human donor with acute or convalescent COVID-19. The donor label of this sample is uncertain. The CDR3 runs from the conserved cysteine through the conserved F or W. A D gene is named only where the DNA matches it firmly. Only some rows state a clone size, as once, few, many or a class for expanded clones.

V	D	J	size	CDR3	DNA
TRBV5-1	NA	TRBJ2-2	NA	CASSLGELNTGELFF	TGCGCCAGCAGCTTAGGAGAGTTGAACACCGGGGAGCTGTTTTTT
TRBV10-3	NA	TRBJ2-1	few	CAISADLSSYNEQFF	TGTGCCATCAGTGCCGACTTGAGCTCCTACAATGAGCAGTTCTTC
TRBV28	TRBD2	TRBJ2-5	NA	CASSLFAGGRQETQYF	TGTGCCAGCAGTTTATTTGCGGGAGGGCGACAAGAGACCCAGTACTTC
TRBV19	NA	TRBJ1-5	NA	CASSDRVQPQHF	TGTGCCAGTAGTGACCGGGTTCAGCCCCAGCATTTT
TRBV7-2	NA	TRBJ2-4	NA	CASSLAPGKNIQYF	TGTGCCAGCAGCTTAGCTCCAGGGAAAAACATTCAGTACTTC
TRBV30	NA	TRBJ2-7	NA	CAWGQAGRYEQYF	TGTGCCTGGGGTCAGGCGGGACGTTACGAGCAGTACTTC
TRBV18	NA	TRBJ2-5	few	CASSPSGLETQYF	TGTGCCAGCTCACCAAGCGGGCTAGAGACCCAGTACTTC
TRBV5-1	NA	TRBJ2-1	few	CASIPNAGLSRSGEQFF	TGCGCCAGCATCCCCAACGCGGGACTGTCCCGCTCGGGTGAGCAGTTCTTC
TRBV2	NA	TRBJ2-7	NA	CASSGGRGGNHEQYF	TGTGCCAGCAGTGGAGGTAGGGGTGGAAACCACGAGCAGTACTTC
TRBV5-1	TRBD2	TRBJ2-5	NA	CASSLPLAGDQETQYF	TGCGCCAGCAGCTTACCCCTAGCGGGGGACCAAGAGACCCAGTACTTC
TRBV3-1/TRBV3-2	NA	TRBJ1-1	once	CASSQDLRGAGMNTEAFF	TGTGCCAGCAGCCAAGATCTCCGGGGGGCAGGGATGAACACTGAAGCTTTCTTT
TRBV5-4	NA	TRBJ2-2	few	CASSRTRTGELFF	TGTGCCAGCAGTCGGACTCGCACCGGGGAGCTGTTTTTT
TRBV10-3	TRBD1	TRBJ1-5	NA	CAISSDRANQPQHF	TGTGCCATCAGTTCGGACAGGGCGAATCAGCCCCAGCATTTT
TRBV30	NA	TRBJ1-6	few	CAWRRTAYYSPLHF	TGTGCCTGGAGAAGGACAGCCTATTATTCACCCCTCCACTTT
TRBV6-5	NA	TRBJ1-3	NA	CATKDSQSSGNTIYF	TGTGCCACCAAGGACAGCCAAAGCTCTGGAAACACCATATATTTT
TRBV30	NA	TRBJ2-1	NA	CAWAAPQGGYSYNEQFF	TGTGCCTGGGCGGCCCCACAAGGAGGATACTCCTACAATGAGCAGTTCTTC